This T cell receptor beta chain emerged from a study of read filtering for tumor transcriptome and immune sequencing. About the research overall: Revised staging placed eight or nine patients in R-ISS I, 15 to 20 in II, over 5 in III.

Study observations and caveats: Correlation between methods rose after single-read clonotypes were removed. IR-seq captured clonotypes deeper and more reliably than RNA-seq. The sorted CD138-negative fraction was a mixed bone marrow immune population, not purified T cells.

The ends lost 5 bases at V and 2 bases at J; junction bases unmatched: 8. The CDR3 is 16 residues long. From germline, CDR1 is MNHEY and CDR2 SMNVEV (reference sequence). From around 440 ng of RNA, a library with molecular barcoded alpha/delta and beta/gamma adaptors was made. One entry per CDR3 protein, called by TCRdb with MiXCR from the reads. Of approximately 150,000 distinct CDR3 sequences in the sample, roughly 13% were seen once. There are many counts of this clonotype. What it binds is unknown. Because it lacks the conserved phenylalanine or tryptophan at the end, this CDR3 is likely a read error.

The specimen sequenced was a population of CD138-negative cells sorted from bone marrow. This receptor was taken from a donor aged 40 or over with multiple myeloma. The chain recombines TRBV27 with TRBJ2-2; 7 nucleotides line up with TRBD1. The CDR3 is CASSPQQGSNTGELFL. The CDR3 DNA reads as TGTGCCAGCAGTCCGCAACAGGGGTCCAACACCGGGGAGCTGTTTCTT.